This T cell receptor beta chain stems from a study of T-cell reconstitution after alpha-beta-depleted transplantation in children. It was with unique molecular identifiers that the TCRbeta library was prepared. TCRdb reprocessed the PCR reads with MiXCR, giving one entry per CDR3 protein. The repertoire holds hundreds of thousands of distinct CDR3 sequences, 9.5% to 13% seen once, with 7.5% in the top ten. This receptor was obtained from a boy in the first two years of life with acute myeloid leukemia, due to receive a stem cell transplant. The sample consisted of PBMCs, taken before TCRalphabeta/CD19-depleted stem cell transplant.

The CDR3 loop is CASSAGLAGGSGELFF. The CDR3 DNA sequence: TGTGCCAGCAGCGCCGGACTAGCGGGAGGGTCCGGGGAGCTGTTTTTT. V usage is TRBV7-2 and J usage is TRBJ2-2, with TRBD2 matching 15 bases. The germline V gene encodes CDR1 SGHTA and CDR2 FQGNSA. The CDR3 spans 16 residues. V shed 5 bases, J shed 6 bases, and the junction held 4 bases outside the gene matches. Supplemented by reference TRBV7-2 and TRBJ2-2, the full variable domain reads GAGVSQSPSNKVTEKGKDVELRCDPISGHTALYWYRQSLGQGLEFLIYFQGNSAPDKSGLPSDRFSAERTGGSVSTLTIQRTQQEDSAVYLCASSAGLAGGSGELFFGEGSRLTVL.